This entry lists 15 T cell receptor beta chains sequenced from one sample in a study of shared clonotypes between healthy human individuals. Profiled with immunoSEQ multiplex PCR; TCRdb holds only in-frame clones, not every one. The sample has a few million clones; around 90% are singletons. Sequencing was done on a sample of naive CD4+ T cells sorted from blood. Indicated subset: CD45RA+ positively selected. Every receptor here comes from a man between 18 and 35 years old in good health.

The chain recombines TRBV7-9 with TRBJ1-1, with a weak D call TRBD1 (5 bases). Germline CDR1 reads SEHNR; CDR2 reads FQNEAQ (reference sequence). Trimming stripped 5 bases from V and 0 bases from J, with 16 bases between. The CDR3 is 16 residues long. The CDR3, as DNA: TGTGCCAGCAGCCCCCGGGAGGGGTTATTGAACACTGAAGCTTTCTTT. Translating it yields CASSPREGLLNTEAFF.

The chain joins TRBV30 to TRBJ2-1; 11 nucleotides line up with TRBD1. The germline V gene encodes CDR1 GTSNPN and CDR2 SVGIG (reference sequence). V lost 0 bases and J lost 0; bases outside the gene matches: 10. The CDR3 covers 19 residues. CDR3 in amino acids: CAWSVSRTGGSGSYNEQFF. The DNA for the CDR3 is TGTGCCTGGAGTGTATCCCGGACAGGGGGCTCAGGCTCCTACAATGAGCAGTTCTTC.

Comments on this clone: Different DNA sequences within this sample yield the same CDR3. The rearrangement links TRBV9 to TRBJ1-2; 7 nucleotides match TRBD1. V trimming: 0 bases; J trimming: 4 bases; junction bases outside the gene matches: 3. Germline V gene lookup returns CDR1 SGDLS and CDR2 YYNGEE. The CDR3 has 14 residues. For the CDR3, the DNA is TGTGCCAGCAGCGTAGACAGGGGAGGCTATGGCTACACCTTC. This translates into CASSVDRGGYGYTF.

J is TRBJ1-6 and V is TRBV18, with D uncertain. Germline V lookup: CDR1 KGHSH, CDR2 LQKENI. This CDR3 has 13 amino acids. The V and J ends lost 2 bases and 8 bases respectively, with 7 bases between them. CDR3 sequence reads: CASSPNPDSPLHF. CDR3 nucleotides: TGTGCCAGCTCACCAAACCCGGATTCACCCCTCCACTTT.

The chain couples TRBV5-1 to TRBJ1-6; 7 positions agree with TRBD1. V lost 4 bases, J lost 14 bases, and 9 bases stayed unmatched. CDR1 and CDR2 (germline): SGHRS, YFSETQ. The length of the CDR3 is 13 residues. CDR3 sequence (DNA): TGCGCCAGCAGCCCGGTACCTGACAGGGCCCTCCACTTT. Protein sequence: CASSPVPDRALHF.

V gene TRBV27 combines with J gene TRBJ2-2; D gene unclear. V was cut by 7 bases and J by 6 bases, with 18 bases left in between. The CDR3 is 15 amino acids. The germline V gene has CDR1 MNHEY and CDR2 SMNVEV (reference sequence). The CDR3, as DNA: TGTGCCAGCAAAAAGGCCCAGCTCCTCCCCGGGGAGCTGTTTTTT. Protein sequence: CASKKAQLLPGELFF.

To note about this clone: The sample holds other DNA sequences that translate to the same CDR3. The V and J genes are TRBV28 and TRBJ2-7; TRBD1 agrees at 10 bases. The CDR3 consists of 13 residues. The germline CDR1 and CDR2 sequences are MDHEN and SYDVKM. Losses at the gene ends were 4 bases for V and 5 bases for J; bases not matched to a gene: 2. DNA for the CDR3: TGTGCCAGCAGTTCAGGACAGGGGGACGAGCAGTACTTC. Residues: CASSSGQGDEQYF.

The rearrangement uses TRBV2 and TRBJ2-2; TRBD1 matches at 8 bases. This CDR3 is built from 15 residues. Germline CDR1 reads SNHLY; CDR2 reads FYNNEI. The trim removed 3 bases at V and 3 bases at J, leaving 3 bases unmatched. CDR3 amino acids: CASSETGEYTGELFF. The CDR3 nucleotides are TGTGCCAGCAGTGAGACAGGGGAGTACACCGGGGAGCTGTTTTTT.

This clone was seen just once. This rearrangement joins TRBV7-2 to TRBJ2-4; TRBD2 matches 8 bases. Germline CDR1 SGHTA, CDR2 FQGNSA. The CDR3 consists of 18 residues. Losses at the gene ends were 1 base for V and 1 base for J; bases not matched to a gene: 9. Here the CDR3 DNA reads TGTGCCAGCAGCTTAGTGGCGGGAGGAACGAGGGCCAAAAACATTCAGTACTTC. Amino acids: CASSLVAGGTRAKNIQYF.

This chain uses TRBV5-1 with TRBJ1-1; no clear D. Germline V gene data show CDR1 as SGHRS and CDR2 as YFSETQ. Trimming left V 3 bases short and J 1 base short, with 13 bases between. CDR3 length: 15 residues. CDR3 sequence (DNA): TGCGCCAGCAGCTACGACACCCCGGGGAACACTGAAGCTTTCTTT. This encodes CASSYDTPGNTEAFF.

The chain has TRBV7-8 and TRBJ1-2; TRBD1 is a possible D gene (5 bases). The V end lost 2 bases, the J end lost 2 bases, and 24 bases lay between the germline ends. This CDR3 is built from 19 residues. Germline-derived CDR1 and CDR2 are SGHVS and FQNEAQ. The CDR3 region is CASSLHWNVQVGQNYGYTF. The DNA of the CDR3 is TGTGCCAGCAGCTTACATTGGAACGTACAGGTGGGCCAAAACTATGGCTACACCTTC.

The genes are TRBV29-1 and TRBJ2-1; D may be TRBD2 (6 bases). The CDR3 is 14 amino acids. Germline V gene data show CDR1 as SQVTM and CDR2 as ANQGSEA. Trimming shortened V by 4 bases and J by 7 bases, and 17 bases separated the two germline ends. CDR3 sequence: CSVAPGTDHNEQFF. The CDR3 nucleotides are TGCAGCGTTGCTCCTGGGACTGATCATAATGAGCAGTTCTTC.

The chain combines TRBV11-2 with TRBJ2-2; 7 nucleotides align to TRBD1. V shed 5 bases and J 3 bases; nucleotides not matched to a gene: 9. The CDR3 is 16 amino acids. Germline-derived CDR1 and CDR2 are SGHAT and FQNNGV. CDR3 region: CASSLATGPDTGELFF. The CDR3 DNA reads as TGTGCCAGCAGCCTCGCGACAGGGCCCGACACCGGGGAGCTGTTTTTT.

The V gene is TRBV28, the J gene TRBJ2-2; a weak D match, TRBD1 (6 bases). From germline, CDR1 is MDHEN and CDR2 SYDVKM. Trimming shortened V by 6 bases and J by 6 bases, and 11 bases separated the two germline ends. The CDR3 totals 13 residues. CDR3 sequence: CASRIGGPGELFF. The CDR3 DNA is TGTGCCAGCAGAATAGGGGGTCCCGGGGAGCTGTTTTTT.

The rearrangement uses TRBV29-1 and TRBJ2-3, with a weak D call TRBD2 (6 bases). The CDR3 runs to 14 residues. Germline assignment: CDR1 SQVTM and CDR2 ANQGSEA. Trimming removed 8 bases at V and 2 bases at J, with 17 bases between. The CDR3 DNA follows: TGCAGCTCTGGGGGGACGGGGAACACAGATACGCAGTATTTT. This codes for CSSGGTGNTDTQYF.